These 6 T cell receptor beta chains were sequenced from one sample in a study of T cells after yellow fever vaccination. TCRdb called the 5' RACE reads again in MiXCR, with one record for every CDR3 protein. The sample has about 320,000 distinct CDR3 sequences; 3.5% to 4.5% are singletons. Specimen: PBMCs, collected 15 days after the yellow fever booster vaccination. Receptors originate from a man in his late teens or twenties who received the YFV17D yellow fever vaccine.

The chain couples TRBV5-5 to TRBJ1-5; D is unclear. Trimming removed 3 bases from V and 3 bases from J, with 4 bases in between. Germline V CDR1 and CDR2: SGHKS, YYEKEE (reference sequence). The CDR3 has 12 residues. CDR3: CASSYPNQPQHF. In DNA form, the CDR3 reads TGTGCCAGCAGCTATCCCAATCAGCCCCAGCATTTT.

This clonotype was picked up a small number of times. The V call is TRBV20-1, the J call TRBJ2-2; D not resolved. Germline V gives CDR1 DFQATT, CDR2 SNEGSKA (reference sequence). The CDR3 is 12 residues long. Trimming stripped 1 base from V and 9 bases from J, with 9 bases between. The CDR3 DNA reads TGCAGTGCTAGAGGGACGTCGTGGGAGCTGTTTTTT. It is translated as CSARGTSWELFF.

This clonotype was observed many times. The rearrangement links TRBV4-2 to TRBJ1-2; 7 positions match TRBD1. Germline-derived CDR1 and CDR2 are LGHNA and YNFKEQ. Trimming took 0 bases from V and 3 from J; bases not matched to a gene: 7. CDR3 length: 16 amino acids. The chain's CDR3 is CASSQERDRLYYGYTF. The DNA for the CDR3 is TGTGCCAGCAGCCAAGAAAGGGACAGACTTTACTATGGCTACACCTTC.

This clonotype was recorded at least ten times. CDR3 coding DNA: TGTGCCAGCAGTCACCACCAGGGATCCTATGGCTACACCTTC. It yields the protein CASSHHQGSYGYTF. The chain employs TRBV27 and TRBJ1-2, with D perhaps TRBD1 (5 bases). This CDR3 has 14 residues. Trimming stripped 5 bases from V and 4 bases from J, with 14 bases between. Germline values: CDR1 MNHEY, CDR2 SMNVEV (reference sequence).

This clonotype was seen repeatedly, ten times or more. V usage is TRBV29-1 and J usage is TRBJ2-5; 9 nucleotides agree with TRBD2. Germline V lookup: CDR1 SQVTM, CDR2 ANQGSEA. After removal of 4 bases from V and 6 bases from J, the junction contained 3 bases not matched to a gene. This CDR3 is 12 amino acids long. The CDR3 region is CSVASGGKTQYF. The CDR3 bases are TGCAGCGTTGCAAGCGGGGGGAAGACCCAGTACTTC.

This chain joins TRBV4-3 and TRBJ1-1, with no clear D. Germline V gene sequence: CDR1 LGHNA, CDR2 YSLEER. The CDR3 has 14 residues. The V and J ends lost 1 base and 3 bases respectively, with 9 bases between them. The CDR3 bases are TGCGCCAGCAGCCAAGCCCACGGCTACACTGAAGCTTTCTTT. Protein sequence: CASSQAHGYTEAFF.